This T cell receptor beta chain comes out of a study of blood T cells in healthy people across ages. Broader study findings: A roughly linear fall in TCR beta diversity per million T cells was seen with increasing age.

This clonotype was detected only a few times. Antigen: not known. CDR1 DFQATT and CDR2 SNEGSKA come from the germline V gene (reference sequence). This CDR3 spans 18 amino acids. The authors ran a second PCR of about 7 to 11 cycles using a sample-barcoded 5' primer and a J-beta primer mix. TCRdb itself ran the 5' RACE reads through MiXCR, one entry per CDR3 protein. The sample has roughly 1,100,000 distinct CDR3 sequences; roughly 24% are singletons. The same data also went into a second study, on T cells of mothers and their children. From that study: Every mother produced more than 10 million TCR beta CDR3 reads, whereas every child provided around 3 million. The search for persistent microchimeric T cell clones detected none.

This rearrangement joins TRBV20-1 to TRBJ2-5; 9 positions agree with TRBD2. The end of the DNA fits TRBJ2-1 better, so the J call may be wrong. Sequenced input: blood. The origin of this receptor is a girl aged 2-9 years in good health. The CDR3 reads CSARDQLGGTSNPNEQFF. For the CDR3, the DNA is TGCAGTGCTAGAGATCAGTTGGGGGGGACTAGCAATCCCAATGAGCAGTTCTTC.